The clone carrying this T cell receptor beta chain was found once. The antigen remains undetermined. This specimen comes from a study of T cells in tuberculosis. Points from the study as a whole: Using the GMM-specific repertoire gave around 87% accuracy versus approximately 70% with motifs.

Produced via immunoSEQ multiplex PCR; TCRdb's table is partial and in-frame only. In the table there are tens of thousands of clones, around 94% of which are singletons. The germline CDR1 and CDR2 sequences are SNHLY and FYNNEI. Germline trimming cut 9 bases from V and 6 bases from J; bases unmatched to any gene: 9. The CDR3 runs to 16 residues. This receptor was identified in a donor aged 10 to 29 with latent tuberculosis or without tuberculosis infection. J is TRBJ2-1 and V is TRBV2; 15 nucleotides match TRBD2. Sequencing input: PBMCs. The DNA for the CDR3 is TGTGCCAGTGCTGCCGGGACTAGCGGGAGGTTCAATGAGCAGTTCTTC. Its protein is CASAAGTSGRFNEQFF.